Following are 23 T cell receptor beta chains from one sample sequenced in a study of human T cells and chemical hapten exposure. The time point denotes: healthy volunteer bleed at 6 weeks. The template was total RNA from unfractionated whole blood. TCRdb used MiXCR to reprocess the RACE reads, holding one entry per CDR3 protein. The table has some 31,000 distinct CDR3 sequences, 5.5% seen once. The sample consisted of whole blood. Receptors originate from a human donor in good health. Some clones in this sample may be carry-over from other donors' samples.

This clonotype was seen a handful of times. The chain employs TRBV5-1 and TRBJ1-1, with D unclear. From germline, CDR1 is SGHRS and CDR2 YFSETQ. V dropped 1 base and J dropped 6 bases, with 13 bases sitting between them. This CDR3 has 14 residues. In DNA, the CDR3 is TGCGCCAGCAGCTTGTCCCAGGAATTTTCTGAAGCTTTCTTT. It codes for CASSLSQEFSEAFF. The full variable domain, with the rest looked up from reference TRBV5-1 and TRBJ1-1, is KAGVTQTPRYLIKTRGQQVTLSCSPISGHRSVSWYQQTPGQGLQFLFEYFSETQRNKGNFPGRFSGRQFSNSRSEMNVSTLELGDSALYLCASSLSQEFSEAFFGQGTRLTVV.

This clonotype was counted at least ten times. The genes are TRBV5-1 and TRBJ2-2; no definite D call. V was shortened by 4 bases and J by 0 bases, with 10 bases between the two germline ends. CDR1 is SGHRS, CDR2 YFSETQ, per germline. The CDR3 covers 15 residues. CDR3 DNA sequence: TGCGCCAGCAGCCCTACTCCTTCGAACACCGGGGAGCTGTTTTTT. Its translation is CASSPTPSNTGELFF.

The CDR3 sequence: CASSQGGGALGTDTQYF. Written as DNA, the CDR3 is TGCGCCAGCAGCCAGGGAGGGGGGGCACTGGGGACAGATACGCAGTATTTT. The chain has TRBV4-1 and TRBJ2-3, with D maybe TRBD2 (7 bases). Germline V lookup: CDR1 MGHRA, CDR2 YSYEKL. Between the trimmed V and J ends, which lost 3 bases and 3 bases, there was a span of 19 bases. This CDR3 comprises 17 residues.

The sample holds many counts of this clonotype. The chain combines TRBV20-1 with TRBJ2-3, with 7 bases identical to TRBD2. Looked up from germline, CDR1 is DFQATT and CDR2 is SNEGSKA (reference sequence). The CDR3 has 17 residues. V shed 6 bases and J 2 bases; nucleotides not matched to a gene: 17. The CDR3 sequence is CSATGPKLAHFTDTQYF. Here the CDR3 DNA reads TGCAGTGCGACTGGCCCCAAACTAGCGCATTTCACAGATACGCAGTATTTT.

V and J are TRBV12-3 or TRBV12-4 and TRBJ2-1, with TRBD2 as a possible D gene (6 bases). The CDR3 extends over 15 amino acids. V shed 6 bases and J shed 7 bases, with 19 bases lying between them. In DNA, the CDR3 is TGTGCCAGCAGATTGGCCGGGGGACCGATTAATGAGCAGTTCTTC. This gives the protein CASRLAGGPINEQFF.

The chain uses TRBV25-1 and TRBJ2-2; no reliable D call. In germline, CDR1 is MGHDK, CDR2 SYGVNS. The V end was cut by 6 bases, the J end by 8 bases, with 13 bases between. This CDR3 is 13 amino acids long. This CDR3 reads CASSPPRAGELFF. CDR3 nucleotide sequence: TGTGCCAGCAGCCCTCCTCGGGCTGGGGAGCTGTTTTTT.

This clonotype showed up many times. V usage is TRBV5-4 and J usage is TRBJ2-3, with D possibly being TRBD2 (5 bases). CDR1 and CDR2 from the germline V gene are SGHNT and YYREEE (reference sequence). The CDR3 is 15 amino acids. Trimming left V 3 bases short and J 1 base short, with 12 bases between. CDR3 loop: CASSSRLGGTDTQYF. The CDR3 bases are TGTGCCAGCAGCTCCCGGCTCGGGGGCACAGATACGCAGTATTTT.

This clonotype was seen a few times. The chain couples TRBV5-1 to TRBJ1-1; D is unclear. The CDR3 is 13 amino acids. Deletions cut 4 bases from V and 3 bases from J, with 10 bases between. CDR1 is SGHRS, CDR2 YFSETQ, per germline. CDR3 DNA sequence: TGCGCCAGCAGCCCACCCGGGGACACTGAAGCTTTCTTT. Protein sequence: CASSPPGDTEAFF.

The chain recombines TRBV28 with TRBJ2-1; D assignment may be TRBD1 or TRBD2 (5 bases each). Between the trimmed V and J ends, which lost 8 bases and 6 bases, there was a span of 26 bases. This CDR3 has 17 amino acids. Germline-derived CDR1 and CDR2 are MDHEN and SYDVKM. CDR3 region: CASPPAGTEFGGNEQFF. CDR3 bases: TGTGCCAGCCCTCCAGCCGGGACGGAATTTGGGGGCAATGAGCAGTTCTTC.

This clonotype was recorded a few times. The rearrangement joins TRBV5-4 to TRBJ2-7; no clear D gene. The CDR3 spans 13 residues. The V end lost 5 bases, the J end lost 0 bases, and 9 bases lay between the germline ends. Germline V gives CDR1 SGHNT, CDR2 YYREEE (reference sequence). The CDR3 DNA follows: TGTGCCAGCAGTTCCGGGCCCTCCTACGAGCAGTACTTC. Protein sequence: CASSSGPSYEQYF.

The chain joins TRBV28 to TRBJ1-1; D unresolved. The CDR3 is made up of 14 amino acids. Germline values: CDR1 MDHEN, CDR2 SYDVKM. V was pared by 3 bases and J by 4 bases, with 12 bases between. CDR3 nucleotides: TGTGCCAGCAGTTTTGGATATCGGGGCACTGAAGCTTTCTTT. Translation gives CASSFGYRGTEAFF.

This clonotype was counted at least ten times. The rearrangement links TRBV12-3 or TRBV12-4 to TRBJ1-2; D is perhaps TRBD1 (6 bases). The CDR3 runs 13 residues. V was cut by 1 base and J by 5 bases, with 8 bases left in between. DNA of the CDR3: TGTGCCAGCAGTTTAGGGACAGTATATGGCTACACCTTC. Translating gives CASSLGTVYGYTF.

This clonotype was observed many times. The V gene is TRBV27, the J gene TRBJ2-3; D is undetermined. The germline CDR1 and CDR2 sequences are MNHEY and SMNVEV (reference sequence). Deletions cut 3 bases from V and 0 bases from J, with 4 bases between. The CDR3 runs to 13 residues. CDR3 in DNA: TGTGCCAGCAGTTTTCTGAGCACAGATACGCAGTATTTT. Translated, it gives CASSFLSTDTQYF.

This clonotype was counted ten times or more. The J gene is TRBJ2-1, the V gene TRBV2; TRBD2 agrees at 11 bases. Losses at the gene ends were 7 bases for V and 8 bases for J; bases not matched to a gene: 7. The germline CDR1 and CDR2 sequences are SNHLY and FYNNEI. The CDR3 has 14 amino acids. The CDR3 sequence: CASKSLAGGDEQFF. In DNA, the CDR3 is TGTGCCAGCAAAAGTCTAGCGGGGGGTGATGAGCAGTTCTTC.

V and J are TRBV7-2 and TRBJ1-1; unclear D gene. The CDR3 is made up of 13 amino acids. V lost 5 bases and J lost 2, with 9 bases in between. Germline-derived CDR1 and CDR2 are SGHTA and FQGNSA. The CDR3 DNA follows: TGTGCCAGCAGCAGCGGGGTAAACACTGAAGCTTTCTTT. This sequence encodes CASSSGVNTEAFF.

A remark on this clonotype: A much more abundant neighbour one base away suggests this may be a read error. V usage is TRBV7-2 and J usage is TRBJ2-1, with D possibly TRBD1 on 5 matching bases. In germline, CDR1 is SGHTA, CDR2 FQGNSA. This CDR3 is 15 amino acids long. V lost 5 bases and J lost 2, with 13 bases in between. The DNA for the CDR3 is TGTACCAGCAGCCTAGGGGCAGCCACCTACAATGAGCAGTTCTTC. Encoded protein: CTSSLGAATYNEQFF. The full variable domain, completed using reference TRBV7-2 and TRBJ2-1, is GAGVSQSPSNKVTEKGKDVELRCDPISGHTALYWYRQSLGQGLEFLIYFQGNSAPDKSGLPSDRFSAERTGGSVSTLTIQRTQQEDSAVYLCTSSLGAATYNEQFFGPGTRLTVL.

V gene TRBV6-6 combines with J gene TRBJ2-7; no reliable D call. This CDR3 spans 13 amino acids. The germline gives CDR1 MNHNY, CDR2 SVGAGI (reference sequence). V shed 5 bases and J shed 12 bases, with 20 bases lying between them. CDR3 coding DNA: TGTGCCAGCAGTCCTGAATCCCCGGCCACCGGGTACTTC. Protein sequence: CASSPESPATGYF.

This rearrangement joins TRBV6-2 or TRBV6-3 to TRBJ1-5, with a weak D call TRBD1 (6 bases). Germline-derived CDR1 and CDR2 are MNHEY and SVGEGT. CDR3 size: 15 residues. V lost 6 bases and J lost 2, with 14 bases in between. The CDR3 DNA is TGTGCCAGCAGGTCACAGGGTAGGGGCAATCAGCCCCAGCATTTT. Translating it yields CASRSQGRGNQPQHF.

This clonotype was seen only a few times. The chain carries TRBV7-9 and TRBJ1-5; D not resolved. CDR3 length: 15 amino acids. The germline V gene encodes CDR1 SEHNR and CDR2 FQNEAQ (reference sequence). V was cut by 5 bases and J by 1 base, with 12 bases left in between. This chain's CDR3 is CASSRFPESNQPQHF. In DNA, the CDR3 is TGTGCCAGCAGCCGTTTTCCAGAAAGCAATCAGCCCCAGCATTTT.

This clonotype was counted ten times or more. The chain combines TRBV5-1 with TRBJ1-2, with D maybe TRBD1 (5 bases). Germline lookup yields CDR1 SGHRS and CDR2 YFSETQ. This CDR3 region has 17 residues. Between the trimmed V and J ends, which lost 0 bases and 2 bases, there was a span of 17 bases. CDR3 protein: CASSLGFSGTGNYGYTF. The CDR3 DNA reads TGCGCCAGCAGCTTGGGGTTCTCCGGGACGGGGAACTATGGCTACACCTTC.

The table lists this clonotype with many counts. The chain carries TRBV6-5 and TRBJ1-2; D perhaps matches TRBD1 (5 bases). Trimming took 6 bases from V and 8 from J, leaving 19 bases between them. Germline V CDR1 and CDR2: MNHEY, SVGAGI. The CDR3 is 14 residues long. This CDR3 is CASRLRGANVGYTF. The CDR3 DNA sequence: TGTGCCAGCAGATTGAGGGGCGCTAATGTCGGCTACACCTTC.

By share of the sample, this clonotype is medium-sized. The genes are TRBV25-1 and TRBJ1-1, with a possible D match to TRBD1 (6 bases). The ends were cut back, 4 bases at V and 4 bases at J, with 10 bases in the middle. In germline, CDR1 is MGHDK, CDR2 SYGVNS. The CDR3 spans 13 residues. The CDR3 loop is CASSAGAGTEAFF. CDR3 DNA sequence: TGTGCCAGCAGTGCAGGGGCCGGCACTGAAGCTTTCTTT.

J is TRBJ1-1 and V is TRBV27, with unresolved D. The CDR3 is 11 residues long. With 5 bases removed from V and 7 bases from J, the gap between germline ends came to 8 bases. Germline CDR1 MNHEY, CDR2 SMNVEV (reference sequence). The CDR3 reads CASSQNHEAFF. Written as DNA, the CDR3 is TGTGCCAGCAGTCAAAACCATGAAGCTTTCTTT.